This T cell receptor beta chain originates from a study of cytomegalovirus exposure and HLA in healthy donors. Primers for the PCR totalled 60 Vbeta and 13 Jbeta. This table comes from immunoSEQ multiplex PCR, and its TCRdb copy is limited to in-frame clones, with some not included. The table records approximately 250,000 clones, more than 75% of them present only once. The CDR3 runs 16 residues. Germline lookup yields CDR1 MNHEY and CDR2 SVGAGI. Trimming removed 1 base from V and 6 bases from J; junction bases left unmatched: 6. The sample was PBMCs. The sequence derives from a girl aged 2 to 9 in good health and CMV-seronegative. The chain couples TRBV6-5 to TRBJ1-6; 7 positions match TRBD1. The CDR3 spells CASSYWKTGSNSPLHF. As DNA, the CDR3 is TGTGCCAGCAGTTACTGGAAGACAGGGTCTAATTCACCCCTCCACTTT.